This T cell receptor beta chain was observed in a study of identical twins. Study-wide results and caveats: Its conclusions, products of cross-sectional statistical analysis, did not come from following the same donors.

TCRdb reanalysed the 5' RACE reads using MiXCR and keeps one entry per CDR3 protein. The sample lists roughly 720,000 distinct CDR3 sequences, over 15% occurring once. The J segment lost 5 bases and the V segment lost 4 bases, leaving 6 bases of the junction unmatched. CDR3 size: 13 residues. Germline CDR1 and CDR2: SQVTM and ANQGSEA. To note about this clonotype: Its cognate antigen is unknown.

The same specimen was also included in a second study, on T cells expressing NK-cell markers. That investigation notes: Whether expanded NKG2C+ T cell clones recognized HCMV stayed uncertain.

Input material: PBMCs. The rearrangement joins TRBV29-1 to TRBJ1-1, with TRBD1 matching 8 bases. This sequence was found in a woman under 30 in good health. This chain's CDR3 is CSVGSRGLTEAFF. DNA for the CDR3: TGCAGCGTTGGATCCAGGGGGCTGACTGAAGCTTTCTTT.